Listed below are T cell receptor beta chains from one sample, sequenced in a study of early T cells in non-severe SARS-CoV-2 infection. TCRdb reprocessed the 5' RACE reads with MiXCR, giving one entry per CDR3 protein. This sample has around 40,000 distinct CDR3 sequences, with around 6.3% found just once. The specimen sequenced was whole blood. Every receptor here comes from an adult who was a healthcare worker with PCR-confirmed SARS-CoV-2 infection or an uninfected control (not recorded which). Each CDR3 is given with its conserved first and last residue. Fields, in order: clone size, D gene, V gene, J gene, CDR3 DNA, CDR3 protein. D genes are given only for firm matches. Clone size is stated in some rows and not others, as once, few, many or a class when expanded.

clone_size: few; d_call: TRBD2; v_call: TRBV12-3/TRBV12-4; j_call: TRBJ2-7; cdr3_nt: TGTGCCAGCAGTTGGACTAGCGGGAGGTACGAGCAGTACTTC; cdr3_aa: CASSWTSGRYEQYF
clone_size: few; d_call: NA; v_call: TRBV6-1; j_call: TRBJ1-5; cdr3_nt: TGTGCCAGCAAGGGGGACAACAATCAGCCCCAGCATTTT; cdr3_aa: CASKGDNNQPQHF
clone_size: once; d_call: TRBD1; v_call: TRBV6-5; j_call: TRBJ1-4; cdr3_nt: TGTGCCAGCAGCCGGGACAGGAGAAATGAAAAACTGTTTTTT; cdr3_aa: CASSRDRRNEKLFF
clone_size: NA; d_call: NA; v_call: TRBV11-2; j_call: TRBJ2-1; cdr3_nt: TGTGCCAGCAGCAGATGGGGAGAAGAGCAGTTCTTC; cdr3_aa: CASSRWGEEQFF
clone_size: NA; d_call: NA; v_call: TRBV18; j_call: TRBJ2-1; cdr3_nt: TGTGCCACCTACCTGGGGTCGGACAATGAGCAGTTCTTC; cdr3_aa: CATYLGSDNEQFF
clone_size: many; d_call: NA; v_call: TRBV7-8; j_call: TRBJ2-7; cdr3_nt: TGTGCCTACCACCTCGAAGCCCCCTCATCCTACGAGCAGTACTTC; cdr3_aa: CAYHLEAPSSYEQYF
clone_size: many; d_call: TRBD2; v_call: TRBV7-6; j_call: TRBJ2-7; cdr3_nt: TGTGCCAGCAGCTTAGGGGTAGCGGGAGAGCAGTACTTC; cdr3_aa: CASSLGVAGEQYF
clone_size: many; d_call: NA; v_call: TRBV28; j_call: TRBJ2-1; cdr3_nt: TGTGCCAGCAGTTCCCAGACTAGGACCGACGGGCAGTTCTTC; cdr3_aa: CASSSQTRTDGQFF
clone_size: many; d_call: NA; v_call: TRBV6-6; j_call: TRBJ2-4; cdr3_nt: TGTGCCAGCAGTCTAAGTTTGGTCAAAAACATTCAGTACTTC; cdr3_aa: CASSLSLVKNIQYF
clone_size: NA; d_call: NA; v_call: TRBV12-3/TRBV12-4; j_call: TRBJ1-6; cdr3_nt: TGTGCCAGCAGCGAGGGGGGAAATTTACCCCTCCACTTT; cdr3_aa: CASSEGGNLPLHF
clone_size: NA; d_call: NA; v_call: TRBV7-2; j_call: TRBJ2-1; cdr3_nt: TGTGCCAGCAGCCCGGGCGGCAATAGCCACAATGAGCAGTTCTTC; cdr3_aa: CASSPGGNSHNEQFF
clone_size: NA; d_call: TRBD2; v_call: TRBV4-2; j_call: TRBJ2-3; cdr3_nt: TGTGCCAGCAGCCCCCTGCAGCGGGAGTTCACAGATACGCAGTATTTT; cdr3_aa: CASSPLQREFTDTQYF
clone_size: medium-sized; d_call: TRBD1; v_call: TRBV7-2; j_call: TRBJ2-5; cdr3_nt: TGTGCCAGCAGCCCGAACAGGGGAAAAGAGACCCAGTACTTC; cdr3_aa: CASSPNRGKETQYF
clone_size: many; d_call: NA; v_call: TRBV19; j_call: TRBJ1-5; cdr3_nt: TGTGCCAGTAACACCTTCCGTGAACAGCCCCAGCATTTT; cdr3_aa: CASNTFREQPQHF
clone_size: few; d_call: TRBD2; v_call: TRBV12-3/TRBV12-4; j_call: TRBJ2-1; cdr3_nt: TGTGCCAGCAGCCAAGGGACTAGGCGAGACAATGAGCAGTTCTTC; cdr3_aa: CASSQGTRRDNEQFF
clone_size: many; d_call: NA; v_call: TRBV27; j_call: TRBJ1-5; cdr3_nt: TGTGCCAGCAGTTTCCTTATGAATCAGCCCCAGCATTTT; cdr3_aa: CASSFLMNQPQHF
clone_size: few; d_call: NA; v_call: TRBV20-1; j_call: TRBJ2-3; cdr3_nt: TGCAGTGCTAGAGAACACCAGGGTGTAGATACGCAGTATTTT; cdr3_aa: CSAREHQGVDTQYF
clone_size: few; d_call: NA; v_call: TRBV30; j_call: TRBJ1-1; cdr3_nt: TGTGCCTGGAGGGGACTAGGGGGGAAGGACACTGAAGCTTTCTTT; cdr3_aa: CAWRGLGGKDTEAFF
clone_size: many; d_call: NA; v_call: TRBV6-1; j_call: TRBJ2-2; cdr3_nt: TGTGCCAGCAGTGAAACAGGGTTCGGGGAGCTGTTTTTT; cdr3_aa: CASSETGFGELFF
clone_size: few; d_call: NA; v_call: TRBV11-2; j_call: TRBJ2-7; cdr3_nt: TGTGCCAGCAGCCCACTAAAAGGCGGCCGATACGAGCAGTACTTC; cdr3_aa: CASSPLKGGRYEQYF
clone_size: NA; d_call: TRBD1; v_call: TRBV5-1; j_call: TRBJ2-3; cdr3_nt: TGCGCCAGCAGCCTGTGGGACAGGGGTACAGATACGCAGTATTTT; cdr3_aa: CASSLWDRGTDTQYF
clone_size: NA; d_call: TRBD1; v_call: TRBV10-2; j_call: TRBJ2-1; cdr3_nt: TGCGCCAGCAGAGACACAGGGGGATCAGGGGAGCAGTTCTTC; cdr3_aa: CASRDTGGSGEQFF